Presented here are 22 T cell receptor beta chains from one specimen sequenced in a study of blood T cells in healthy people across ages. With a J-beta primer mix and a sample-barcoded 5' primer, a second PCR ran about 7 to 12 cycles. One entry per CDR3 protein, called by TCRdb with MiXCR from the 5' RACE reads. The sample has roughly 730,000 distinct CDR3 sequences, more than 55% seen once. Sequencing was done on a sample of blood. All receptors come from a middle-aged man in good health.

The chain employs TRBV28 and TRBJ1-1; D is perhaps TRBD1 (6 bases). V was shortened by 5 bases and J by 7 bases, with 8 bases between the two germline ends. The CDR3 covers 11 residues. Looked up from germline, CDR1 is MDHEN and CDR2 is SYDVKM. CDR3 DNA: TGTGCCAGCAGTGAGGGGGGTGAAGCTTTCTTT. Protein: CASSEGGEAFF. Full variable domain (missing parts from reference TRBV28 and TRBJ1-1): DVKVTQSSRYLVKRTGEKVFLECVQDMDHENMFWYRQDPGLGLRLIYFSYDVKMKEKGDIPEGYSVSREKKERFSLILESASTNQTSMYLCASSEGGEAFFGQGTRLTVV.

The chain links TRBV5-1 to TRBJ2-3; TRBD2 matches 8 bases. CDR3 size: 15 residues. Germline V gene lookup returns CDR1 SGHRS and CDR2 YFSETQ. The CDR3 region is CASAAREVFTDTQYF. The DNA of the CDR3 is TGCGCTTCCGCGGCGCGGGAGGTCTTCACAGATACGCAGTATTTT.

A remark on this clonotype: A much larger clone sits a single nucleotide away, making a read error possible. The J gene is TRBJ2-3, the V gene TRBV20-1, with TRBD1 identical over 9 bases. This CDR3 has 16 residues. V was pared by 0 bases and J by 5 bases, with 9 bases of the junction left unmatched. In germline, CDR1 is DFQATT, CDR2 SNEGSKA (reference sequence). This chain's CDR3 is CSARDVNRGQVDTQYF. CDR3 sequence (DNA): TGCAGTGCTAGAGACGTTAACAGGGGGCAGGTAGATACGCAGTATTTT.

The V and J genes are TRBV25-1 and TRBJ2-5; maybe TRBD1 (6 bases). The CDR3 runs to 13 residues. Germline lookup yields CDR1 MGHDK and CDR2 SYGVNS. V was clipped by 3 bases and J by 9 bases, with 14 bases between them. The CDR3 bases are TGTGCCAGCAGTGATTCCAGGGGATTGGCCCAGTACTTC. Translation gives CASSDSRGLAQYF.

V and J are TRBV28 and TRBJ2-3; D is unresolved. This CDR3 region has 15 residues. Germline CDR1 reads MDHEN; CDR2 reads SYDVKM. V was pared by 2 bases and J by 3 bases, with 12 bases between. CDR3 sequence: CASSLGAARTDTQYF. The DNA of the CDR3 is TGTGCCAGCAGTTTAGGTGCGGCGAGGACAGATACGCAGTATTTT.

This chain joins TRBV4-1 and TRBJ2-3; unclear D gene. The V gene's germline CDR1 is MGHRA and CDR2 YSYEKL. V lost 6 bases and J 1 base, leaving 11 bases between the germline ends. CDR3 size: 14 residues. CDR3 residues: CASRLRVGTDTQYF. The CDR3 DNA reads TGCGCCAGCAGACTCCGGGTGGGCACAGATACGCAGTATTTT.

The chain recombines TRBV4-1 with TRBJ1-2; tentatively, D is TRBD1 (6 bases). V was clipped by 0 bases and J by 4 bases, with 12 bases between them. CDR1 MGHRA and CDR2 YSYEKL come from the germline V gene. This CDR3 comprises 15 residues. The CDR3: CASSQENTGTYGYTF. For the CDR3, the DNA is TGCGCCAGCAGCCAAGAAAATACAGGGACCTATGGCTACACCTTC.

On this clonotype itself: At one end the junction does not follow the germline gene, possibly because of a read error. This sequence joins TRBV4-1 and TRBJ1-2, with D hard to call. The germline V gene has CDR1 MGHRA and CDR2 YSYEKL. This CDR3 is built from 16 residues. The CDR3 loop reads CASSQDGGEVHYGYTF. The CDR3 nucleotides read TGCGCTAGCAGCCAAGATGGTGGGGAAGTGCACTATGGCTACACCTTC.

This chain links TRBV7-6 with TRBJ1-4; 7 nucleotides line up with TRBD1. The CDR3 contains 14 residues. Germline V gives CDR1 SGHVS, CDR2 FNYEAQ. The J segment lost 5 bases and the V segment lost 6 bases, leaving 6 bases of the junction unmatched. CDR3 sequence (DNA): TGTGCCAGCAGTTTTGCAGGGGGAAATGAAAAACTGTTTTTT. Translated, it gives CASSFAGGNEKLFF. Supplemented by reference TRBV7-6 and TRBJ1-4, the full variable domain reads GAGVSQSPRYKVTKRGQDVALRCDPISGHVSLYWYRQALGQGPEFLTYFNYEAQQDKSGLPNDRFSAERPEGSISTLTIQRTEQRDSAMYRCASSFAGGNEKLFFGSGTQLSVL.

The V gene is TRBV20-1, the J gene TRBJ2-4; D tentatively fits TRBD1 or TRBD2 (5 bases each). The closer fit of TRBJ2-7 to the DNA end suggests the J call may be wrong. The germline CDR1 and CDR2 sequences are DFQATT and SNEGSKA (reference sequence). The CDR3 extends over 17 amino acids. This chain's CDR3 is CSASEVGALGSFGEQYF. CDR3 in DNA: TGCAGTGCTAGTGAGGTCGGGGCGCTAGGCTCCTTTGGCGAGCAGTACTTC.

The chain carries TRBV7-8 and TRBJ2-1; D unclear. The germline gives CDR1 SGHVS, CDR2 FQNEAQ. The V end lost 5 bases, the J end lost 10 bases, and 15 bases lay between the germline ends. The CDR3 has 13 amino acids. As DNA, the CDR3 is TGTGCCAGCAGCCCGATCGTGAGTTACGAGCAGTTCTTC. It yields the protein CASSPIVSYEQFF.

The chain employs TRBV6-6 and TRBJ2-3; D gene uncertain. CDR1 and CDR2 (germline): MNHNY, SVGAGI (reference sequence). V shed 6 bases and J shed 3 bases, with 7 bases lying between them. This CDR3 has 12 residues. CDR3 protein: CASRAQTDTQYF. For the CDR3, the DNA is TGTGCCAGCAGAGCGCAGACAGATACGCAGTATTTT.

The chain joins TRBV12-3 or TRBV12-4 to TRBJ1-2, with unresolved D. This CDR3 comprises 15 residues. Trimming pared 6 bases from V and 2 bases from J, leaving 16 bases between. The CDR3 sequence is CASSPWVTLNYGYTF. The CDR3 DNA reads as TGTGCCAGCAGCCCTTGGGTGACACTGAACTATGGCTACACCTTC.

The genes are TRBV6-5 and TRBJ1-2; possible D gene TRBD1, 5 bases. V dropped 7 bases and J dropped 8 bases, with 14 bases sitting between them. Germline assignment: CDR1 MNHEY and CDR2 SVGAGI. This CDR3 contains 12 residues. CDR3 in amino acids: CASTPNRGGYTF. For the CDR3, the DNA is TGTGCCAGCACCCCCAATCGGGGCGGCTACACCTTC.

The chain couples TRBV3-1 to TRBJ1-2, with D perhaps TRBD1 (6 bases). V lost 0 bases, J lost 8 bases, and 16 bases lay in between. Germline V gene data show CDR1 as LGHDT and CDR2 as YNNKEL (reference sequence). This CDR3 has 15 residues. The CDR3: CASSQEGTGGEGYTF. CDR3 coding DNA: TGTGCCAGCAGCCAAGAGGGTACGGGGGGCGAAGGCTACACCTTC.

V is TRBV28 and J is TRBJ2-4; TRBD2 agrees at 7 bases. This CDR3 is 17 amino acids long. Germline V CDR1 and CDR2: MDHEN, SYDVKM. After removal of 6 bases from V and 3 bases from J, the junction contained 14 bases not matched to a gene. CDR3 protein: CASRITTAAGDKNIQYF. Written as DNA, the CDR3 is TGTGCCAGCAGGATCACCACAGCCGCGGGGGACAAAAACATTCAGTACTTC.

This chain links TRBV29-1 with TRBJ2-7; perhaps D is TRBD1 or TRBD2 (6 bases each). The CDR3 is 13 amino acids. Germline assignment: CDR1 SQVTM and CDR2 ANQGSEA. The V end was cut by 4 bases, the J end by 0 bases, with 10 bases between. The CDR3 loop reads CSVGRGTSYEQYF. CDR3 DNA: TGCAGCGTTGGGAGGGGGACCTCCTACGAGCAGTACTTC.

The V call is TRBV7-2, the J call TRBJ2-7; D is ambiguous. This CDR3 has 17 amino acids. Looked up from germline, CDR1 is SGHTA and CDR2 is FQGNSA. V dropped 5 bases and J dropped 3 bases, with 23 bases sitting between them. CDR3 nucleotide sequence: TGTGCCAGCAGCGCCCCTTCTGAGGCGGCGGTCAACTACGAGCAGTACTTC. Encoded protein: CASSAPSEAAVNYEQYF.

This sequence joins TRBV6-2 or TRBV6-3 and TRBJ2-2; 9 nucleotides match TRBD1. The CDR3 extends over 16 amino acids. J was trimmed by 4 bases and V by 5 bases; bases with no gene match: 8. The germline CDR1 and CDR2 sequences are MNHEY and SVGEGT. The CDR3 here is CASSGRQGVITGELFF. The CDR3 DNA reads TGTGCCAGCAGTGGGAGACAGGGGGTGATCACCGGGGAGCTGTTTTTT.

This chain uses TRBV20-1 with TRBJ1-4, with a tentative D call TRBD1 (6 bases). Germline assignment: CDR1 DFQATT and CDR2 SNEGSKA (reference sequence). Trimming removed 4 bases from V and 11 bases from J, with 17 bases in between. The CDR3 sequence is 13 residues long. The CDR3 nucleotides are TGCAGTGCTACCCCGCAGGGGACCAAGAAACTGTTTTTT. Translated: CSATPQGTKKLFF.

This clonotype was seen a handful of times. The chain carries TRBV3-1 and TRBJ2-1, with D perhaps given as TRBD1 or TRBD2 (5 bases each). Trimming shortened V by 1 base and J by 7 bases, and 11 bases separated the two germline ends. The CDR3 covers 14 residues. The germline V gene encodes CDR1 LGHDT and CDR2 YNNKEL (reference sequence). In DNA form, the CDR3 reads TGTGCCAGCAGCCAAGTGGGGGAGCTTAATGAGCAGTTCTTC. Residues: CASSQVGELNEQFF.

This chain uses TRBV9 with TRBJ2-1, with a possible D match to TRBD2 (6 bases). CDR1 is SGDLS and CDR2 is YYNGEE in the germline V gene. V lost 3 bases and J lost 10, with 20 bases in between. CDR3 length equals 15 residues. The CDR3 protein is CASSERLRGFGEQFF. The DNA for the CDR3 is TGTGCCAGCAGCGAACGGCTCCGGGGGTTCGGAGAGCAGTTCTTC. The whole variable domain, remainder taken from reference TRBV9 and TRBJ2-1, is DSGVTQTPKHLITATGQRVTLRCSPRSGDLSVYWYQQSLDQGLQFLIQYYNGEERAKGNILERFSAQQFPDLHSELNLSSLELGDSALYFCASSERLRGFGEQFFGPGTRLTVL.